The present entry profiles one T cell receptor (beta chain) with its context. Its cognate antigen is unknown. A read error is possible here, since a much larger clone lies one base away. The data derive from a study of CD8+CD57+ T cells in acquired aplastic anemia. Study-wide background: Mean yield of DNA from sorted CD4+ and CD8+ cells was approximately 3 ug. Regarding the study as a whole: Both patients and controls carried the same twenty-nine CD8+ CDR3 sequences.

For CDR3 and TCR beta VDJ profiling, genomic DNA was the template used. TCRdb re-analysed the reads in MiXCR, keeping a single row per CDR3 protein. This sample yields some 120,000 distinct CDR3 sequences, of which over 30% are seen a single time; around 2.7% belongs to the top ten. All sequencing subjects had displayed CD8+CD57+ cell expansion on flow cytometry. Material for sequencing was sorted CD4+, CD8+, or CD8+CD57+ T cells (not recorded which) from PBMCs. This TCR derives from a human donor with aplastic anemia.

CDR3 residues: CASSVERQPGELFF. As DNA, the CDR3 is TGTGCCAGCAGCGTAGAACGACAACCCGGGGAGCTGTTTTTT. J is TRBJ2-2 and V is TRBV11-2; D is uncertain. CDR1 SGHAT and CDR2 FQNNGV come from the germline V gene. CDR3 length: 14 amino acids.